The 2 T cell receptor beta chains below all came from one sample that was sequenced in a study of early T cells in non-severe SARS-CoV-2 infection. TCRdb reanalysed the 5' RACE reads using MiXCR and keeps one entry per CDR3 protein. Among approximately 100,000 distinct CDR3 sequences listed, approximately 16% were seen once. Sequencing was carried out using whole blood. All receptors derive from an adult who was a healthcare worker with PCR-confirmed SARS-CoV-2 infection or an uninfected control (not recorded which).

This chain uses TRBV27 with TRBJ2-7; the D is unclear. The germline CDR1 and CDR2 sequences are MNHEY and SMNVEV (reference sequence). The V and J ends lost 2 bases and 0 bases respectively, with 5 bases between them. The CDR3 is 13 amino acids. The CDR3 coding sequence is TGTGCCAGCAGTTTAACGGACTCCTACGAGCAGTACTTC. It specifies CASSLTDSYEQYF.

This rearrangement joins TRBV7-2 to TRBJ2-1, with TRBD2 matching 7 bases. Germline loops: CDR1 SGHTA, CDR2 FQGNSA. The CDR3 has 14 residues. Losses at the gene ends were 5 bases for V and 8 bases for J; bases not matched to a gene: 9. The CDR3 coding sequence is TGTGCCAGCAGCCTCAGCGGGGCCGGCCATGAGCAGTTCTTC. It translates to CASSLSGAGHEQFF.